This TCR beta chain was obtained from a study of OX40 agonist ivuxolimab in advanced cancers. This clone has just a few counts. Trimming took off 0 bases at V and 0 bases at J, with 4 bases between the two ends. Germline CDR1 SGHRS, CDR2 YFSETQ. The CDR3 has 15 residues. Produced via immunoSEQ multiplex PCR; TCRdb's table is partial and in-frame only. This table has some 70,000 clones, roughly 85% appearing once. The rearrangement uses TRBV5-1 and TRBJ1-6; no definite D call. The sequence derives from an adult with an advanced solid tumor such as melanoma, head and neck, liver or kidney cancer. Sequencing used CD4+ or CD8+ T cells sorted from blood, obtained in a trial of the OX40 agonist ivuxolimab. The CDR3: CASSLARSYNSPLHF. The DNA of the CDR3 is TGCGCCAGCAGCTTGGCTCGCTCCTATAATTCACCCCTCCACTTT.